Sequencing of this T cell receptor beta chain was carried out in a study of blood T cell repertoires in COVID-19. Study in general: The United States, Italy and Spain supplied acute and convalescent COVID-19 samples. The analysed material was cDNA or gDNA that came from T cells, B-cell-depleted T cells, or PBMCs.

V was pared by 3 bases and J by 2 bases, with 14 bases between. From germline, CDR1 is GTSNPN and CDR2 SVGIG (reference sequence). This CDR3 is built from 14 residues. TCRdb keeps only in-frame clones here, not all; method: immunoSEQ multiplex PCR. Found here are 150,000 to 200,000 clones, roughly 76% of them singletons; the top ten hold roughly 8.8%. V usage is TRBV30 and J usage is TRBJ2-7, with D possibly TRBD2 on 6 matching bases. The receptor's source is a woman aged 45-65 years with active or convalescent COVID-19. The source material was peripheral blood. The CDR3 protein is CAWSRDSTTYEQYF. The CDR3 DNA reads TGTGCCTGGAGCCGGGACTCGACTACCTACGAGCAGTACTTC.